This TCR beta chain derives from a study of blood T cell repertoires in COVID-19. For the study at large: Specimens from acute and convalescent COVID-19 originated in the United States, Italy and Spain. Sources were T cells, B-cell-depleted T cells, or PBMCs; the material itself was cDNA or gDNA.

In the authors' workflow: Nucleated cell number was recorded as an estimate derived from reference gene primer amplification. Profiled with immunoSEQ multiplex PCR; TCRdb holds only in-frame clones, not every one. D and trimming come from the DNA, and the V and J calls and clone size come from that table. The table includes about 220,000 clones, 82% detected once. Followed over time, Seattle patients had been enrolled while infection was active. CDR3 length: 14 residues. Trimming shortened V by 5 bases and J by 0 bases, and 7 bases separated the two germline ends. Germline CDR1 is LNHDA and CDR2 is SQIVND (reference sequence).

The chain links TRBV19 to TRBJ1-4; D unclear. This TCR derives from an elderly woman with COVID-19, enrolled during active disease. What was sequenced was peripheral blood. The CDR3 coding sequence is TGTGCCAGTAGTCAAACTGCAACTAATGAAAAACTGTTTTTT. Translating it yields CASSQTATNEKLFF. Looking up the rest from reference TRBV19 and TRBJ1-4 gives the full variable domain: DGGITQSPKYLFRKEGQNVTLSCEQNLNHDAMYWYRQDPGQGLRLIYYSQIVNDFQKGDIAEGYSVSREKKESFPLTVTSAQKNPTAFYLCASSQTATNEKLFFGSGTQLSVL.